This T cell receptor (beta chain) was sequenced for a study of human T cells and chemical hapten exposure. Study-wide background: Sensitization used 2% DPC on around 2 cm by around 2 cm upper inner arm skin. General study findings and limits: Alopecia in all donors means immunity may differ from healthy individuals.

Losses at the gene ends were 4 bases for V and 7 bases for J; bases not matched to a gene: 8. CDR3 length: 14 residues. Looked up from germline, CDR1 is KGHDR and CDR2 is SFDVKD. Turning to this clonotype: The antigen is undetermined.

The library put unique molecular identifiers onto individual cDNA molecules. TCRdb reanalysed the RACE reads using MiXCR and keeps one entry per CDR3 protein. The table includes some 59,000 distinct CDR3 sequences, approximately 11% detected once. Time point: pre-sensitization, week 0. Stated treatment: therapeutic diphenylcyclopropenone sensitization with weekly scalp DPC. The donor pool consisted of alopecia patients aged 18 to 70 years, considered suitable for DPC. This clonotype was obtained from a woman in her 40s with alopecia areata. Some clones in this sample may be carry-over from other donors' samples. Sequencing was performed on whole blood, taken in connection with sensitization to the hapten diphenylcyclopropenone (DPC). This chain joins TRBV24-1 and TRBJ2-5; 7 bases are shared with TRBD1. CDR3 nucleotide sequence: TGTGCCACCAGTGACGCAGGACAGGCTGGGACCCAGTACTTC. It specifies CATSDAGQAGTQYF.